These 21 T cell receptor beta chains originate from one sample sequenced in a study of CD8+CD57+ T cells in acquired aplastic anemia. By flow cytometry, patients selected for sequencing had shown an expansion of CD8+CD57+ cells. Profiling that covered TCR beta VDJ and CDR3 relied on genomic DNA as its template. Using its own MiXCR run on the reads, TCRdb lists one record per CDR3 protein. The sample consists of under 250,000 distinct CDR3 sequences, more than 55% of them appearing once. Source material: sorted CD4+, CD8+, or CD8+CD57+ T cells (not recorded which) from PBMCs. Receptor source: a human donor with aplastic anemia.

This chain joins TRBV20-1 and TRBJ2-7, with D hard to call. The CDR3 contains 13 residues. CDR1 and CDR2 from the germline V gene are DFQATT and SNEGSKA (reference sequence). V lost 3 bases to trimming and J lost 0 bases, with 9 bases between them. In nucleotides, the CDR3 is TGCAGTGCTAGGCACTCGAGCTCCTACGAGCAGTACTTC. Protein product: CSARHSSSYEQYF.

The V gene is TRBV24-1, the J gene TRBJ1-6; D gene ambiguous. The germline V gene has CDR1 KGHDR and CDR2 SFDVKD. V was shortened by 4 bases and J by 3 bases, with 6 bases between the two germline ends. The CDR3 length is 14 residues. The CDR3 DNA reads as TGTGCCACCAGTGAGGGCAACTATAATTCACCCCTCCACTTT. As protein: CATSEGNYNSPLHF.

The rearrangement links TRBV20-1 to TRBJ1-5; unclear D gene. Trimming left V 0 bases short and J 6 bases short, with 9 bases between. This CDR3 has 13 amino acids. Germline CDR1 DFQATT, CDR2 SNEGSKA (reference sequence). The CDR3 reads CSAREGGLQPQHF. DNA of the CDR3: TGCAGTGCTAGAGAAGGAGGGCTTCAGCCCCAGCATTTT.

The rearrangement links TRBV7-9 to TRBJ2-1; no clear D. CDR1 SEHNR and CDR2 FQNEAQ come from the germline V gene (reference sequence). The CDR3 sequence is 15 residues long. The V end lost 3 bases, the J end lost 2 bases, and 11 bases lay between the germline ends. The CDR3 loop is CASSFGSLTYNEQFF. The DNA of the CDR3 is TGTGCCAGCAGCTTCGGCAGTCTGACCTACAATGAGCAGTTCTTC.

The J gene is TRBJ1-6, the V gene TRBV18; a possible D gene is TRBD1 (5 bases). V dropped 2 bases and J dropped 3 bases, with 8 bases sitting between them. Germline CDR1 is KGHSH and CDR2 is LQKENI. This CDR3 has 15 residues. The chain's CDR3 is CASSPTGHYNSPLHF. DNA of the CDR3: TGTGCCAGCTCACCAACAGGCCACTATAATTCACCCCTCCACTTT.

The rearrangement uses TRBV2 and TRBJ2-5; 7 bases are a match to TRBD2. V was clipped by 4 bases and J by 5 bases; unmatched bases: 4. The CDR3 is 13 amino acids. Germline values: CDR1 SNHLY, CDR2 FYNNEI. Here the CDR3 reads CASSGSGRETQYF. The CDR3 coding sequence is TGTGCCAGCAGTGGTAGCGGGCGGGAGACCCAGTACTTC.

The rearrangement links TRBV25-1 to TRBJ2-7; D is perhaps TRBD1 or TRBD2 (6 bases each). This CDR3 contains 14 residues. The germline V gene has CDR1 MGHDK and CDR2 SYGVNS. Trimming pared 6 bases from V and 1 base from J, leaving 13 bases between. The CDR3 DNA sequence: TGTGCCAGCAGCGGAGAAGGGGGGTCCTACGAGCAGTACTTC. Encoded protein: CASSGEGGSYEQYF.

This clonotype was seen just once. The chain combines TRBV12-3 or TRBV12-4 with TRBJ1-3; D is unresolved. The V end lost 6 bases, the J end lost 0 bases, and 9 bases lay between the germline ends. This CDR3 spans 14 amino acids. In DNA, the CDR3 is TGTGCCAGCAGCTATGACCACTCTGGAAACACCATATATTTT. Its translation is CASSYDHSGNTIYF.

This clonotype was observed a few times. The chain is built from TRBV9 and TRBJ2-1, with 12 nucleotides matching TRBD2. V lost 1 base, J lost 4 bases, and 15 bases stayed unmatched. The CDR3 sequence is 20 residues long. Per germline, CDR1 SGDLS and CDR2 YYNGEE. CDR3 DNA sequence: TGTGCCAGCAGCGTAACGATCGGGGGACTAGCGGGTAGATCATACAATGAGCAGTTCTTC. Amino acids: CASSVTIGGLAGRSYNEQFF. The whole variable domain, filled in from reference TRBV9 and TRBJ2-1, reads DSGVTQTPKHLITATGQRVTLRCSPRSGDLSVYWYQQSLDQGLQFLIQYYNGEERAKGNILERFSAQQFPDLHSELNLSSLELGDSALYFCASSVTIGGLAGRSYNEQFFGPGTRLTVL.

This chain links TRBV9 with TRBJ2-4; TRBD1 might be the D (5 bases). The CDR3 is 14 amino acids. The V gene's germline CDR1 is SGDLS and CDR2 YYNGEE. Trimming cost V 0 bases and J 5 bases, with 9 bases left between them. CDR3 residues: CASSVAPGQNIQYF. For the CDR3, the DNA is TGTGCCAGCAGCGTAGCTCCAGGGCAAAACATTCAGTACTTC. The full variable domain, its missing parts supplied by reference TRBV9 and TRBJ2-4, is DSGVTQTPKHLITATGQRVTLRCSPRSGDLSVYWYQQSLDQGLQFLIQYYNGEERAKGNILERFSAQQFPDLHSELNLSSLELGDSALYFCASSVAPGQNIQYFGAGTRLSVL.

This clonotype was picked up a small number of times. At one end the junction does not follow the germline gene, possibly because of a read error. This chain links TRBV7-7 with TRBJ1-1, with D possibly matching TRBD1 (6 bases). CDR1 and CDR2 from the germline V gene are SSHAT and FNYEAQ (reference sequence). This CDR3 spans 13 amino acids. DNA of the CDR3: TGTGCTAGCAGCTCAAATCAGGGGACTGAAGCTTTCTTT. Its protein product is CASSSNQGTEAFF.

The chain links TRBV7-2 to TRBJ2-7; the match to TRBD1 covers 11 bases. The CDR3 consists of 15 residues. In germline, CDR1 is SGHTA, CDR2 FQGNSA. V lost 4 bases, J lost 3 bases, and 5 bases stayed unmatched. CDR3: CASSYAGTGGYEQYF. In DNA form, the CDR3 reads TGTGCCAGCAGCTACGCCGGGACAGGGGGCTACGAGCAGTACTTC.

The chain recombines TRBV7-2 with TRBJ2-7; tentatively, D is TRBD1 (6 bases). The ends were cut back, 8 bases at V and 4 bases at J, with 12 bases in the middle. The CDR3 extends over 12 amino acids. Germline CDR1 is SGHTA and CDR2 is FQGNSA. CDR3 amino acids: CASRSRGYEQYF. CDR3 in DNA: TGTGCCAGCCGGTCAAGGGGGTACGAGCAGTACTTC.

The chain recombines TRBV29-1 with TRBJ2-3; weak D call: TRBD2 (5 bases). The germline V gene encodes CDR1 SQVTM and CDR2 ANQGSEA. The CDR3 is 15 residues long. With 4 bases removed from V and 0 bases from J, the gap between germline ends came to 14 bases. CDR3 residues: CSVVPSGTSTDTQYF. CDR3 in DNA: TGCAGCGTTGTGCCCAGCGGCACTAGCACAGATACGCAGTATTTT.

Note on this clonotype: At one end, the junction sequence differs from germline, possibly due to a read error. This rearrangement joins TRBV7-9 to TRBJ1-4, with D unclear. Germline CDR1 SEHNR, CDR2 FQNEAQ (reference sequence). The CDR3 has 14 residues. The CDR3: CASSPIAFPYLTMF. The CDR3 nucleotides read TGTGCCAGCAGCCCAATTGCGTTCCCTTACTTGACTATGTTT.

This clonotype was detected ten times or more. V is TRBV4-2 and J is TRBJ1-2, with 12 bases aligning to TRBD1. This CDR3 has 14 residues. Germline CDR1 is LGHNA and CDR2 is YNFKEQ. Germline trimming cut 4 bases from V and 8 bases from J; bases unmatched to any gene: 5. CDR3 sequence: CASSPGTGGEGYTF. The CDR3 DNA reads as TGTGCCAGCAGCCCTGGGACAGGGGGCGAGGGCTACACCTTC.

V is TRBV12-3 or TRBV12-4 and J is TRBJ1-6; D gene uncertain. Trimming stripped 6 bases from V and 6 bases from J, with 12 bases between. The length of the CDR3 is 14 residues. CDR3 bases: TGTGCCAGCAGAGAACCGGGCCTTAATTCACCCCTCCACTTT. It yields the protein CASREPGLNSPLHF.

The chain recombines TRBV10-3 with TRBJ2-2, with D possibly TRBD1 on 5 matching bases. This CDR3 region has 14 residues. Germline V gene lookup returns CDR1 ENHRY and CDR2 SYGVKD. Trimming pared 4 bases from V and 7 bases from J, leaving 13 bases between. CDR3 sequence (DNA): TGTGCCATCAGTGTGGACAAGGGGTTCGGGGAGCTGTTTTTT. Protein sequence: CAISVDKGFGELFF.

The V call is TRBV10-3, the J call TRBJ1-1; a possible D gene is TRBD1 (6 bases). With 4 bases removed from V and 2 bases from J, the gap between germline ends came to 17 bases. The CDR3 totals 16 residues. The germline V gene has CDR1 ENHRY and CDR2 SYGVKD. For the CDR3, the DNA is TGTGCCATCAGTGGGGGATGGGGGGCCGACAACACTGAAGCTTTCTTT. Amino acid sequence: CAISGGWGADNTEAFF.

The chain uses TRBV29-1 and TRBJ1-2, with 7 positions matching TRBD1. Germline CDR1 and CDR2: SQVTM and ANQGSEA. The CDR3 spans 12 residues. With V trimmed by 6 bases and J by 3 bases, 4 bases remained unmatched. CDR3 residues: CSVDQGDYGYTF. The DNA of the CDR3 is TGCAGCGTCGACCAGGGGGACTATGGCTACACCTTC.

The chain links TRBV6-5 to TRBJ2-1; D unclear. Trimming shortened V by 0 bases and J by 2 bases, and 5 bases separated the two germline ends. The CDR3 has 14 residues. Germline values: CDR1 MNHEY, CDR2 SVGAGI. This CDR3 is CASSYSPAYNEQFF. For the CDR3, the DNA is TGTGCCAGCAGTTACTCACCAGCCTACAATGAGCAGTTCTTC.